This entry concerns a single T cell receptor (beta chain). Using immunoSEQ multiplex PCR, the repertoire was profiled, and TCRdb retains in-frame clones only, with some absent. The profile covers 2,100,000 or so clones, with nearly 97% appearing a single time and around 0.13% taken by the ten largest. Germline V gene data show CDR1 as SGHTA and CDR2 as FQGNSA. CDR3 size: 16 residues. Germline trimming cut 7 bases from V and 5 bases from J; bases unmatched to any gene: 12. The data stem from a study of shared clonotypes between healthy human individuals. Healthy adults negative for HIV, lacking recent acute infections or vaccinations, served as donors.

Sequencing was carried out using naive CD4+ T cells sorted from blood. Subset indicated: CD45RA+ positively selected. The receptor was derived from a young man in good health. V gene TRBV7-2 combines with J gene TRBJ2-5, with 11 bases matching TRBD1. The CDR3 loop is CASNFLRTGGLETQYF. Here the CDR3 DNA reads TGTGCCAGCAACTTCCTTAGGACAGGGGGCTTGGAGACCCAGTACTTC.